What follows describes a single T cell receptor (beta chain). No antigen is known for it. These data are taken from a study of CD8 T cells in Susac syndrome. Overall study findings and caveats: By the study's own acknowledgment, its TCR sequencing and HLA analysis included relatively few individuals.

Reverse transcription of roughly 0.5 to 1 ug RNA was carried out with random hexamers. The TCR beta CDR3 was amplified by immunoSEQ multiplex PCR across 54 Vbeta, 13 Jbeta. TCRdb itself ran the immunoSEQ multiplex PCR reads through MiXCR, one entry per CDR3 protein. The data show around 200,000 distinct CDR3 sequences, approximately 95% seen once. CDR3 length: 12 residues. J gave up 15 bases and V 2 bases, and 5 bases lay outside the gene matches. The study sequenced TCR beta in blood CD8+ and CD4+ T cells. The multiple sclerosis controls were treatment-naive patients with relapsing-remitting disease that was stable or active.

The V gene is TRBV12-3 or TRBV12-4, the J gene TRBJ2-1, with 9 positions matching TRBD2. This clonotype originated in a human donor with multiple sclerosis. Specimen: CD4+ T cells from PBMCs. The CDR3 DNA reads TGTGCCAGCAGTTTAAAGGGACTAGCCTTGTTCTTC. Translating gives CASSLKGLALFF.